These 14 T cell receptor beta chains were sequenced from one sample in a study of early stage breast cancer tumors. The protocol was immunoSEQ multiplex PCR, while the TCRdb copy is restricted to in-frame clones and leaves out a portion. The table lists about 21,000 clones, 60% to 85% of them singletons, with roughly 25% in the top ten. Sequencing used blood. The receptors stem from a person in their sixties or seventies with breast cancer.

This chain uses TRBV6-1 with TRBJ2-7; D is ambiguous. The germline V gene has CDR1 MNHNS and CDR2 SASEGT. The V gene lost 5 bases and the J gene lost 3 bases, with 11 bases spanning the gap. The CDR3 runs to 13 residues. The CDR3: CASSIRADYEQYF. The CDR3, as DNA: TGTGCCAGCAGTATACGGGCGGACTACGAGCAGTACTTC.

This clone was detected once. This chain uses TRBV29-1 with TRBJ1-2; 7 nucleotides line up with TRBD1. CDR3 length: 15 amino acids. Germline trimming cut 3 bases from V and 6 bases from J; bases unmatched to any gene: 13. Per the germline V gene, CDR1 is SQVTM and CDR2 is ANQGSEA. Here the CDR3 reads CSVETDRQGLDGYTF. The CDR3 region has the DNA TGCAGCGTTGAGACCGATAGACAGGGACTGGATGGCTACACCTTC.

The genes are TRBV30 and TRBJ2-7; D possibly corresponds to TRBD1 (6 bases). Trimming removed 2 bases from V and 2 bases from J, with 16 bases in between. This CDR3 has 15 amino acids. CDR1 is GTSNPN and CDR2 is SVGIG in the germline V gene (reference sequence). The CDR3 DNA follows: TGTGCCTGGAGTACGGCCAGGACAGTGACCTACGAGCAGTACTTC. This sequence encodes CAWSTARTVTYEQYF.

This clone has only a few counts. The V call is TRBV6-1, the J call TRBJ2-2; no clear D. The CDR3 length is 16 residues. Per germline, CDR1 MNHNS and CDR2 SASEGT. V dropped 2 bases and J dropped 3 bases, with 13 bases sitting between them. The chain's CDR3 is CASSESAAQDTGELFF. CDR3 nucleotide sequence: TGTGCCAGCAGTGAATCTGCTGCTCAAGACACCGGGGAGCTGTTTTTT.

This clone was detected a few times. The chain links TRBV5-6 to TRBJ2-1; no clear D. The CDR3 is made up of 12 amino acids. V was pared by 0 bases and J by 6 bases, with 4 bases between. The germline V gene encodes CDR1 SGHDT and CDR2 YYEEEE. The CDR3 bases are TGTGCCAGCAGCTTGGATCCCAATGAGCAGTTCTTC. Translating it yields CASSLDPNEQFF. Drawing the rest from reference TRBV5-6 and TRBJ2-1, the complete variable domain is DAGVTQSPTHLIKTRGQQVTLRCSPKSGHDTVSWYQQALGQGPQFIFQYYEEEERQRGNFPDRFSGHQFPNYSSELNVNALLLGDSALYLCASSLDPNEQFFGPGTRLTVL.

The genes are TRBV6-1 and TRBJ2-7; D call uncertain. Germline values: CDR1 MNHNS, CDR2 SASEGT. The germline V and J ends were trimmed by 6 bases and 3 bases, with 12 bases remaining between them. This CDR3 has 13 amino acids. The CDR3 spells CASSYSIGYEQYF. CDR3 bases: TGTGCCAGCAGCTACAGTATAGGCTACGAGCAGTACTTC.

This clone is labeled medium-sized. The DNA for the CDR3 is TGCGCCAGCAGCCAAGTAATGCAGACGAACACTGAAGCTTTCTTT. It encodes CASSQVMQTNTEAFF. The rearrangement uses TRBV4-1 and TRBJ1-1; D is unresolved. The germline V gene encodes CDR1 MGHRA and CDR2 YSYEKL. This CDR3 is 15 amino acids long. V shed 1 base and J shed 1 base, with 10 bases lying between them.

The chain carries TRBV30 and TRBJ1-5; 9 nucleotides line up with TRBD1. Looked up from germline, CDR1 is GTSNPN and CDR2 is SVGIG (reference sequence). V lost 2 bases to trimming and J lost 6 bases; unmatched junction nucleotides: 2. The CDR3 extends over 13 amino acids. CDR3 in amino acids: CAWSQQGAQPQHF. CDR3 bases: TGTGCCTGGAGTCAACAGGGGGCTCAGCCCCAGCATTTT.

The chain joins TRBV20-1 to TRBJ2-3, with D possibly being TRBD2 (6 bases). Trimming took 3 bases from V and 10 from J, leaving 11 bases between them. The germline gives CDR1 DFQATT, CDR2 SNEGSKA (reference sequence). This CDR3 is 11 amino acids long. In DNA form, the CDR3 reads TGCAGTGCTAGGGCGGGAAGTGCGCAGTATTTT. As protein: CSARAGSAQYF.

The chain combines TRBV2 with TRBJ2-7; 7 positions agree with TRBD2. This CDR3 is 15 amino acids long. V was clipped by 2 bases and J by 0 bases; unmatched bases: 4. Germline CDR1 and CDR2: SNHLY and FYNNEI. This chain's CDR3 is CASSETRGVSYEQYF. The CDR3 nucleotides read TGTGCCAGCAGTGAAACCCGGGGGGTCTCCTACGAGCAGTACTTC.

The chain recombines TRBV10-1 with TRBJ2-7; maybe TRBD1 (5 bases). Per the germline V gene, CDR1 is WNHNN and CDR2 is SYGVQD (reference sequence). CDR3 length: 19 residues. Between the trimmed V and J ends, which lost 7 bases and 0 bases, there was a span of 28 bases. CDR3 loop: CASTKKKAGKGLSSYEQYF. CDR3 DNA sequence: TGCGCCAGCACTAAGAAGAAGGCTGGGAAGGGGTTAAGCTCCTACGAGCAGTACTTC.

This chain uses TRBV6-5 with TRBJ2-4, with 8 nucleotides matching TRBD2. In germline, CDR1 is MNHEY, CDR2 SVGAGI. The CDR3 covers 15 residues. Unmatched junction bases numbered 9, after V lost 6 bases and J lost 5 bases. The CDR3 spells CASRVSGTGQNIQYF. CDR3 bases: TGTGCCAGCAGGGTTAGCGGGACTGGCCAAAACATTCAGTACTTC.

CDR3: CATCAGGGPYEQYF. For the CDR3, the DNA is TGTGCCACCTGCGCGGGAGGGGGGCCCTACGAGCAGTACTTC. The V call is TRBV2, the J call TRBJ2-7, with TRBD2 identical over 9 bases. Germline CDR1 SNHLY, CDR2 FYNNEI. CDR3 length equals 14 residues. The J segment lost 2 bases and the V segment lost 10 bases, leaving 9 bases of the junction unmatched.

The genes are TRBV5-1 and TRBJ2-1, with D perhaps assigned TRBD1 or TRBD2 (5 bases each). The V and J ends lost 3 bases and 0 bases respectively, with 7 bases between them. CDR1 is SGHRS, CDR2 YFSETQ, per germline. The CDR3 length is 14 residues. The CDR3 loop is CASSSGRSYNEQFF. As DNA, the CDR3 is TGCGCCAGCAGCTCGGGGCGCTCCTACAATGAGCAGTTCTTC.